This T cell receptor beta chain originates from a study of blood T cell repertoires in COVID-19. As for the study in general: Sources were T cells, B-cell-depleted T cells, or PBMCs; the material itself was cDNA or gDNA.

In the original analysis: How many nucleated cells were present was estimated from reference gene primer amplification. Sequenced by immunoSEQ multiplex PCR; TCRdb stores in-frame clones only, minus some. V and J calls and clone size are copied from that table; D and trimming were computed from the DNA. The data show about 320,000 clones, 85% to 90% seen once. The Seattle patients, enrolled during active infection, were followed longitudinally. Germline V gives CDR1 MNHEY, CDR2 SMNVEV (reference sequence). V was clipped by 3 bases and J by 3 bases, with 18 bases between them. The CDR3 is 16 amino acids.

The genes are TRBV27 and TRBJ2-7; possible D gene TRBD1, 7 bases. This receptor was taken from a woman aged 25 to 39 with COVID-19, enrolled during active disease. Sequenced: peripheral blood. The CDR3 bases are TGTGCCAGCAGTTTGCGCGCGGGACAGCGGATCTACGAGCAGTACTTC. Translation gives CASSLRAGQRIYEQYF.